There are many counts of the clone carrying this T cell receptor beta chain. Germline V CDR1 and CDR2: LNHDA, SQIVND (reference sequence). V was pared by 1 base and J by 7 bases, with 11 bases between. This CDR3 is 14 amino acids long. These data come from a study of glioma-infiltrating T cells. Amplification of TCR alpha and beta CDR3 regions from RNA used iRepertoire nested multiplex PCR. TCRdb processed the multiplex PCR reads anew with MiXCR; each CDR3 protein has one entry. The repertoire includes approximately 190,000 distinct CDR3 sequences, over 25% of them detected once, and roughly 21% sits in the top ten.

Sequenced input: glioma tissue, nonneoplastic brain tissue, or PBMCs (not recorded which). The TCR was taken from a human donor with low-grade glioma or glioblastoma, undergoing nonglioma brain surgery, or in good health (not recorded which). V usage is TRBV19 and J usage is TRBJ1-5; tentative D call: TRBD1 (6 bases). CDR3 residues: CASSIGPQGQPQHF. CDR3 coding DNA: TGTGCCAGTAGTATAGGCCCCCAGGGGCAGCCCCAGCATTTT.